The 20 T cell receptor beta chains in this list originate from one sample, sequenced in a study of monozygotic twins with inflammatory bowel disease. With the 5' RACE reads reprocessed, TCRdb shows one record per CDR3 protein and no DNA. This sample's clone table lists about 450,000 distinct CDR3 sequences. Sequencing used blood. Source of these receptors: a human donor with ulcerative colitis or Crohn's disease, or a healthy co-twin of an affected twin (not recorded which).

V usage is TRBV5-1 and J usage is TRBJ2-7; TCRdb gives TRBD1 as the D gene, but with no DNA this cannot be confirmed. The CDR3 is 13 amino acids. CDR1 and CDR2 from the germline V gene are SGHRS and YFSETQ. This chain's CDR3 is CASSPRDTPKQYF.

The CDR3 loop reads CATSDFGGAGELFF. The chain recombines TRBV24-1 with TRBJ2-2; there is no DNA to check the TCRdb D call of TRBD1. From germline, CDR1 is KGHDR and CDR2 SFDVKD. The CDR3 consists of 14 residues.

This rearrangement joins TRBV12-3 or TRBV12-4 to TRBJ1-4; TCRdb selects TRBD1, and the lack of DNA leaves this call unchecked. The CDR3 sequence is 12 residues long. CDR3 residues: CASSWIGEKLFF.

The CDR3 protein is CASSLDGSGYNEQFF. The V gene is TRBV5-1, the J gene TRBJ2-1. Germline values: CDR1 SGHRS, CDR2 YFSETQ. This CDR3 region has 15 residues.

V and J are TRBV5-1 and TRBJ2-3; the D call from TCRdb, TRBD2, cannot be confirmed without DNA. The CDR3 is 15 amino acids. Germline V gene lookup returns CDR1 SGHRS and CDR2 YFSETQ. The CDR3 sequence: CASSLSGGSTDTQYF. Filled out from reference TRBV5-1 and TRBJ2-3, the complete variable domain reads KAGVTQTPRYLIKTRGQQVTLSCSPISGHRSVSWYQQTPGQGLQFLFEYFSETQRNKGNFPGRFSGRQFSNSRSEMNVSTLELGDSALYLCASSLSGGSTDTQYFGPGTRLTVL.

The rearrangement links TRBV5-5 to TRBJ1-2; the TCRdb D gene call, TRBD1, has no DNA to confirm it. Germline V gene lookup returns CDR1 SGHKS and CDR2 YYEKEE (reference sequence). The CDR3 spans 16 residues. CDR3 in amino acids: CASSSTGAPANYGYTF.

The gene calls are TRBV9 and TRBJ2-2; as DNA is missing, the TRBD1 call by TCRdb cannot be tested. The CDR3 has 11 residues. Per the germline V gene, CDR1 is SGDLS and CDR2 is YYNGEE. The CDR3: CASGGTGELFF.

V is TRBV25-1 and J is TRBJ2-5; the TRBD1 assignment by TCRdb is unverifiable without DNA. The V gene's germline CDR1 is MGHDK and CDR2 SYGVNS. The CDR3 has 14 residues. CDR3 sequence reads: CASGPIAGEETQYF.

This rearrangement joins TRBV12-3 or TRBV12-4 to TRBJ2-7; the TCRdb D gene call, TRBD1, has no DNA to confirm it. The CDR3 runs 13 residues. CDR3 loop: CASSFGRGDEQYF.

The chain combines TRBV27 with TRBJ1-1. This CDR3 region has 13 residues. Germline assignment: CDR1 MNHEY and CDR2 SMNVEV (reference sequence). This chain's CDR3 is CASSQLGRTEAFF.

The chain joins TRBV30 to TRBJ2-7; TCRdb gives TRBD1 as the D gene, but with no DNA this cannot be confirmed. This CDR3 contains 15 residues. Germline lookup yields CDR1 GTSNPN and CDR2 SVGIG (reference sequence). This CDR3 is CAWSGAGGMYYEQYF.

The V gene is TRBV12-3 or TRBV12-4, the J gene TRBJ1-1. The CDR3 consists of 16 residues. The CDR3 loop reads CASSPTRGRLNTEAFF.

V gene TRBV29-1 combines with J gene TRBJ2-1; TCRdb designates TRBD2, a call that cannot be tested without DNA. This CDR3 has 16 residues. In germline, CDR1 is SQVTM, CDR2 ANQGSEA. CDR3 amino acids: CSVEDLEGGSWNEQFF.

The V and J genes are TRBV20-1 and TRBJ2-5; TCRdb's D call, TRBD2, is unchecked because there is no DNA. The CDR3 covers 13 residues. Per germline, CDR1 DFQATT and CDR2 SNEGSKA (reference sequence). The CDR3 here is CSAPRAGVETQYF.

This chain connects TRBV28 to TRBJ2-3; without DNA, the TCRdb call of TRBD1 cannot be checked. Germline V gene lookup returns CDR1 MDHEN and CDR2 SYDVKM. This CDR3 spans 16 amino acids. The chain's CDR3 is CASSGPIADNTDTQYF.

This rearrangement joins TRBV20-1 to TRBJ2-3; absent DNA, TCRdb's TRBD1 call cannot be checked. Germline V gene data show CDR1 as DFQATT and CDR2 as SNEGSKA (reference sequence). The CDR3 totals 14 residues. CDR3 protein: CSARMDTKGDTQYF.

V gene TRBV20-1 combines with J gene TRBJ2-5; the TCRdb D gene call, TRBD2, has no DNA to confirm it. CDR3 length: 13 amino acids. Germline CDR1 DFQATT, CDR2 SNEGSKA (reference sequence). The chain's CDR3 is CSATRTTRETQYF.

The chain has TRBV4-1 and TRBJ2-3; the D call of TRBD2 rests on TCRdb alone, since no DNA is present to check it. Germline CDR1 MGHRA, CDR2 YSYEKL. The CDR3 is made up of 16 amino acids. CDR3 protein: CASSQVLAGVSDTQYF.

The chain recombines TRBV5-6 with TRBJ1-1; the D call of TRBD1 rests on TCRdb alone, since no DNA is present to check it. The V gene's germline CDR1 is SGHDT and CDR2 YYEEEE. The CDR3 has 14 amino acids. The CDR3 protein is CASSPGTINTEAFF.

The chain links TRBV5-1 to TRBJ2-1. This CDR3 comprises 15 residues. The germline CDR1 and CDR2 sequences are SGHRS and YFSETQ. CDR3 region: CASSLSVSSYNEQFF.